The entry that follows covers one T cell receptor beta chain sequence. Sequencing of TCR beta was performed on blood CD8+ T cells and on blood CD4+ T cells. Bulk CD8+ and CD4+ cells came from magnetic negative isolation; CD8+ TEMRA by FACS. The entry originates in a study of CD8 T cells in Susac syndrome. Germline assignment: CDR1 SGHTA and CDR2 FQGNSA. Deletions cut 5 bases from V and 5 bases from J, with 19 bases between. The CDR3 consists of 16 residues. RNA amounts of about 0.5 to 1 ug underwent reverse transcription with random hexamers. TCRdb re-called the immunoSEQ multiplex PCR reads with MiXCR, one entry per CDR3 protein. The profile shows about 240,000 distinct CDR3 sequences, roughly 95% of them singletons.

The sequencing sample was made of CD4+ T cells from PBMCs. This clonotype was sampled from a human donor with Susac syndrome. The gene calls are TRBV7-2 and TRBJ1-5, with D possibly TRBD1 on 5 matching bases. CDR3 amino acids: CASSLYHPAGDQPQHF. In DNA form, the CDR3 reads TGTGCCAGCAGCCTATACCACCCGGCGGGGGATCAGCCCCAGCATTTT.